Following are 31 T cell receptor beta chains from one sample sequenced in a study of blood T cell repertoires in COVID-19. Method: immunoSEQ multiplex PCR; TCRdb's copy keeps in-frame clones and lacks some. The sample has about 93,000 clones, 85% to 90% seen once. Sequences were obtained from peripheral blood. The receptors derive from a human donor with active COVID-19. The donor label of this sample is uncertain.

This clone was detected only once. The rearrangement joins TRBV3-1 (or the pseudogene TRBV3-2) to TRBJ1-2, with 9 bases aligning to TRBD1. V was pared by 4 bases and J by 2 bases, with 5 bases of the junction left unmatched. The length of the CDR3 is 15 residues. Germline V gives CDR1 LGHDT, CDR2 YNNKEL (reference sequence). The CDR3 nucleotides read TGTGCCAGCAGCCGAGAGACAGGGGGGAACTATGGCTACACCTTC. Protein sequence: CASSRETGGNYGYTF.

This clone was seen a single time. As DNA, the CDR3 is TGTGCCAGCAGCTTAGCGGCAGGGGGAAACACTGAAGCTTTCTTT. Amino acid sequence: CASSLAAGGNTEAFF. The chain uses TRBV7-6 and TRBJ1-1; 7 positions agree with TRBD1. With V trimmed by 0 bases and J by 2 bases, 3 bases remained unmatched. The length of the CDR3 is 15 residues. The germline CDR1 and CDR2 sequences are SGHVS and FNYEAQ.

The chain links TRBV29-1 to TRBJ2-2; 8 positions match TRBD1. From germline, CDR1 is SQVTM and CDR2 ANQGSEA. V dropped 6 bases and J dropped 3; count of bases not matched to a gene: 9. The CDR3 is made up of 15 amino acids. DNA for the CDR3: TGCAGCGTCCGCCAGGGGGCCTCGGACACCGGGGAGCTGTTTTTT. Protein: CSVRQGASDTGELFF.

This chain uses TRBV9 with TRBJ2-5; 7 nucleotides agree with TRBD2. The CDR3 has 14 residues. The germline V gene encodes CDR1 SGDLS and CDR2 YYNGEE. Trimming took 3 bases from V and 4 from J; bases not matched to a gene: 6. CDR3 amino acids: CASSALGGAETQYF. The CDR3 bases are TGTGCCAGCAGCGCCCTGGGAGGGGCAGAGACCCAGTACTTC.

The chain couples TRBV27 to TRBJ1-6; TRBD1 aligns across 7 bases. The J segment lost 7 bases and the V segment lost 3 bases, leaving 6 bases of the junction unmatched. Germline V lookup: CDR1 MNHEY, CDR2 SMNVEV (reference sequence). This CDR3 spans 15 amino acids. CDR3 residues: CASSFSDRANSPLHF. The CDR3 DNA reads as TGTGCCAGCAGTTTCTCTGACAGGGCCAATTCACCCCTCCACTTT.

This clone has only one observation. This chain uses TRBV29-1 with TRBJ2-4; 9 bases line up with TRBD2. This CDR3 has 17 residues. Germline V CDR1 and CDR2: SQVTM, ANQGSEA. The V segment lost 1 base and the J segment 0 bases; nucleotides outside the gene matches: 7. The CDR3 sequence is CSVEVGGGGAAKNIQYF. Here the CDR3 DNA reads TGCAGCGTTGAAGTTGGAGGCGGGGGGGCAGCCAAAAACATTCAGTACTTC.

The chain's CDR3 is CASSLRGASPSSGNTIYF. As DNA, the CDR3 is TGTGCCAGCAGCTTAAGGGGCGCATCTCCGAGCTCTGGAAACACCATATATTTT. The rearrangement joins TRBV7-6 to TRBJ1-3; D is possibly TRBD1 (5 bases). Germline values: CDR1 SGHVS, CDR2 FNYEAQ. The V end lost 2 bases, the J end lost 0 bases, and 17 bases lay between the germline ends. The CDR3 spans 18 residues.

This chain links TRBV19 with TRBJ2-1; 14 bases fit TRBD2. The CDR3 has 17 amino acids. Per the germline V gene, CDR1 is LNHDA and CDR2 is SQIVND (reference sequence). With V trimmed by 8 bases and J by 4 bases, 10 bases remained unmatched. The CDR3 loop is CASQPGLAGDGYNEQFF. CDR3 bases: TGTGCCAGTCAACCGGGACTAGCGGGGGACGGGTACAATGAGCAGTTCTTC.

The gene calls are TRBV7-2 and TRBJ2-6; D is possibly TRBD2 (6 bases). The germline V and J ends were trimmed by 5 bases and 3 bases, with 17 bases remaining between them. Germline assignment: CDR1 SGHTA and CDR2 FQGNSA. The CDR3 consists of 17 residues. In DNA form, the CDR3 reads TGTGCCAGCAGCCCGGTCGGGGGTCTAGGTGGGGCCAACGTCCTGACTTTC. Translation: CASSPVGGLGGANVLTF.

The CDR3 is CASSFSDRANQPQHF. For the CDR3, the DNA is TGTGCCAGCAGTTTCAGTGACAGGGCCAATCAGCCCCAGCATTTT. This rearrangement joins TRBV28 to TRBJ1-5; 7 bases map to TRBD1. With 3 bases clipped from V and 3 bases from J, the junction kept 5 bases outside the gene matches. This CDR3 contains 15 residues. CDR1 MDHEN and CDR2 SYDVKM come from the germline V gene. Based on the CDR3 plus reference TRBV28 and TRBJ1-5, the full variable domain is DVKVTQSSRYLVKRTGEKVFLECVQDMDHENMFWYRQDPGLGLRLIYFSYDVKMKEKGDIPEGYSVSREKKERFSLILESASTNQTSMYLCASSFSDRANQPQHFGDGTRLSIL.

J is TRBJ2-7 and V is TRBV7-4; D remains ambiguous. CDR1 is SGHVT and CDR2 is SQSDAQ in the germline V gene. The CDR3 covers 12 residues. Trimming stripped 3 bases from V and 1 base from J, with 4 bases between. The CDR3 DNA sequence: TGTGCCAGCAGCTTCAGGTCCTACGAGCAGTACTTC. Its protein is CASSFRSYEQYF.

The chain couples TRBV10-3 to TRBJ1-5; no definite D call. Per the germline V gene, CDR1 is ENHRY and CDR2 is SYGVKD. The length of the CDR3 is 13 residues. The V gene lost 3 bases and the J gene lost 4 bases, with 7 bases spanning the gap. In nucleotides, the CDR3 is TGTGCCATCAGTGATGGGCAAAATCAGCCCCAGCATTTT. Residues: CAISDGQNQPQHF.

The rearrangement uses TRBV18 and TRBJ1-2; D might be TRBD1 (6 bases). The CDR3 runs to 13 residues. Germline V gene sequence: CDR1 KGHSH, CDR2 LQKENI. V lost 3 bases and J lost 7, with 12 bases in between. CDR3: CASSPQGYAGYTF. DNA of the CDR3: TGTGCCAGCTCACCCCAGGGGTATGCTGGCTACACCTTC. The variable domain in full, with the rest retrieved from reference TRBV18 and TRBJ1-2, is NAGVMQNPRHLVRRRGQEARLRCSPMKGHSHVYWYRQLPEEGLKFMVYLQKENIIDESGMPKERFSAEFPKEGPSILRIQQVVRGDSAAYFCASSPQGYAGYTFGSGTRLTVV.

This chain uses TRBV6-6 with TRBJ2-3; D unclear. This CDR3 has 12 residues. V dropped 8 bases and J dropped 0 bases, with 6 bases sitting between them. Looked up from germline, CDR1 is MNHNY and CDR2 is SVGAGI (reference sequence). This chain's CDR3 is CASATSTDTQYF. CDR3 bases: TGTGCCAGCGCAACTAGCACAGATACGCAGTATTTT.

CDR3 in amino acids: CASSPRDYSTDTQYF. The DNA for the CDR3 is TGTGCCAGCAGCCCCCGGGACTACAGCACAGATACGCAGTATTTT. The rearrangement uses TRBV5-4 and TRBJ2-3, with 7 bases matching TRBD2. Trimming at V came to 4 bases and at J to 0 bases, leaving 5 bases not matched to a gene. Germline V gene lookup returns CDR1 SGHNT and CDR2 YYREEE (reference sequence). The CDR3 extends over 15 amino acids.

The chain employs TRBV4-1 and TRBJ1-1; possibly TRBD1 for D (5 bases). Trimming left V 3 bases short and J 3 bases short, with 11 bases between. This CDR3 comprises 14 residues. Germline V gene data show CDR1 as MGHRA and CDR2 as YSYEKL. The CDR3 coding sequence is TGCGCCAGCAGCCACTCAGGGTTCTACACTGAAGCTTTCTTT. Encoded protein: CASSHSGFYTEAFF.

This clone occurred once. The rearrangement links TRBV5-1 to TRBJ2-5, with D possibly being TRBD1 (6 bases). V lost 2 bases, J lost 2 bases, and 19 bases lay in between. Germline CDR1 SGHRS, CDR2 YFSETQ. CDR3 size: 17 residues. As DNA, the CDR3 is TGCGCCAGCAGCTTAACGGCGACAGGACCCTTACAAGAGACCCAGTACTTC. Protein sequence: CASSLTATGPLQETQYF.

The rearrangement links TRBV24-1 to TRBJ2-5; D is possibly TRBD1 (5 bases). The CDR3 loop spans 13 amino acids. The ends were cut back, 9 bases at V and 1 base at J, with 11 bases in the middle. CDR1 is KGHDR and CDR2 is SFDVKD in the germline V gene. This CDR3 reads CATSTVGQETQYF. CDR3 nucleotides: TGTGCCACCTCGACAGTGGGCCAAGAGACCCAGTACTTC.

In this sample, this clone turned up a few times. The J gene is TRBJ1-2, the V gene TRBV5-4; a weak D match, TRBD1 (6 bases). Germline loops: CDR1 SGHNT, CDR2 YYREEE (reference sequence). The CDR3 is made up of 13 amino acids. V lost 1 base and J 6 bases, leaving 10 bases between the germline ends. This CDR3 is CASSLQGSDGYTF. The CDR3 nucleotides read TGTGCCAGCAGCTTGCAGGGGTCGGATGGCTACACCTTC.

The chain has TRBV12-3 or TRBV12-4 and TRBJ1-5; D not resolved. Between the trimmed V and J ends, which lost 5 bases and 6 bases, there was a span of 11 bases. The CDR3 is 13 residues long. The CDR3 spells CASSLLEPQPQHF. The CDR3 coding sequence is TGTGCCAGCAGTCTACTCGAACCTCAGCCCCAGCATTTT.

The chain recombines TRBV2 with TRBJ2-3; 8 bases fit TRBD1. Trimming at V came to 3 bases and at J to 1 base, leaving 9 bases not matched to a gene. The CDR3 sequence is 17 residues long. Germline V CDR1 and CDR2: SNHLY, FYNNEI. CDR3 nucleotide sequence: TGTGCCAGCAGTGATTTGCCCGGGACAGGAGGCACAGATACGCAGTATTTT. Encoded protein: CASSDLPGTGGTDTQYF.

The chain uses TRBV29-1 and TRBJ2-1; 11 nucleotides align to TRBD2. The CDR3 is made up of 14 amino acids. The junction had 6 bases not matched to a gene; V was cut back by 1 base and J by 10 bases. Germline V lookup: CDR1 SQVTM, CDR2 ANQGSEA. CDR3 sequence (DNA): TGCAGCGTTGAAGGTCGGGGACTAGCGGAAGAGCAGTTCTTC. It is translated as CSVEGRGLAEEQFF.

This chain joins TRBV7-2 and TRBJ2-3; 12 nucleotides match TRBD2. The CDR3 runs 18 residues. With V trimmed by 5 bases and J by 0 bases, 9 bases remained unmatched. The germline gives CDR1 SGHTA, CDR2 FQGNSA. The CDR3 bases are TGTGCCAGCAGCCAACGACTAGCGGGGGAGACTAGCACAGATACGCAGTATTTT. Its translation: CASSQRLAGETSTDTQYF.

CDR3 region: CASSFEVATEAFF. DNA of the CDR3: TGTGCCAGCAGCTTCGAGGTCGCCACTGAAGCTTTCTTT. This chain links TRBV7-2 with TRBJ1-1; D remains ambiguous. This CDR3 is 13 amino acids long. Trimming removed 3 bases at V and 4 bases at J, with 9 bases between. Per the germline V gene, CDR1 is SGHTA and CDR2 is FQGNSA. Looking up the rest from reference TRBV7-2 and TRBJ1-1 gives the full variable domain: GAGVSQSPSNKVTEKGKDVELRCDPISGHTALYWYRQSLGQGLEFLIYFQGNSAPDKSGLPSDRFSAERTGGSVSTLTIQRTQQEDSAVYLCASSFEVATEAFFGQGTRLTVV.

The V call is TRBV9, the J call TRBJ2-1, with TRBD1 matching over 11 bases. V lost 4 bases and J lost 9; bases outside the gene matches: 12. CDR1 is SGDLS and CDR2 is YYNGEE in the germline V gene. The CDR3 runs 16 residues. CDR3 nucleotides: TGTGCCAGCAGCTTTTGGTTGGACAGGGGGCGGGGTGAGCAGTTCTTC. It specifies CASSFWLDRGRGEQFF.

The chain recombines TRBV7-8 with TRBJ2-4, with TRBD2 as a possible D gene (6 bases). V shed 1 base and J shed 0 bases, with 10 bases lying between them. Germline V gene lookup returns CDR1 SGHVS and CDR2 FQNEAQ. There are 16 residues in the CDR3. The CDR3 DNA reads as TGTGCCAGCAGCTTAGTTAGCGGTATAGCCAAAAACATTCAGTACTTC. Protein: CASSLVSGIAKNIQYF.

This chain uses TRBV9 with TRBJ1-1; 12 bases fit TRBD1. This CDR3 has 13 amino acids. Per the germline V gene, CDR1 is SGDLS and CDR2 is YYNGEE. V shed 3 bases and J 10 bases; nucleotides not matched to a gene: 4. The CDR3 DNA reads as TGTGCCAGCAGCGGGGACAGGGGGCTTCCAGCTTTCTTT. As protein: CASSGDRGLPAFF.

This sequence joins TRBV6-5 and TRBJ1-2, with TRBD1 matching over 7 bases. Germline lookup yields CDR1 MNHEY and CDR2 SVGAGI. Trimming cost V 4 bases and J 3 bases; bases outside gene matches: 11. The CDR3 runs 16 residues. CDR3 nucleotides: TGTGCCAGCAGTTCTCCGGGACAGCACTACCACTATGGCTACACCTTC. This translates into CASSSPGQHYHYGYTF.

The gene calls are TRBV4-3 and TRBJ2-5; 7 bases are shared with TRBD2. CDR1 and CDR2 (germline): LGHNA, YSLEER. V was clipped by 0 bases and J by 4 bases; unmatched bases: 5. This CDR3 has 15 residues. The DNA of the CDR3 is TGCGCCAGCAGCCAAGATTTGGCTAGCGGAGAGACCCAGTACTTC. Translated, it gives CASSQDLASGETQYF.

The chain has TRBV5-5 and TRBJ1-5; a possible D gene is TRBD1 (6 bases). In germline, CDR1 is SGHKS, CDR2 YYEKEE (reference sequence). Between the trimmed V and J ends, which lost 1 base and 7 bases, there was a span of 15 bases. The CDR3 runs to 15 residues. The CDR3 is CASSLQTGKEQPQHF. The CDR3, as DNA: TGTGCCAGCAGCTTGCAAACAGGGAAGGAGCAGCCCCAGCATTTT.

The chain has TRBV7-9 and TRBJ2-1, with 7 bases aligning to TRBD1. In germline, CDR1 is SEHNR, CDR2 FQNEAQ (reference sequence). The CDR3 extends over 16 amino acids. Trimming took 5 bases from V and 0 from J; bases not matched to a gene: 7. This chain's CDR3 is CASSDRDSDSYNEQFF. The CDR3 DNA is TGTGCCAGCAGCGACCGGGACAGCGACTCCTACAATGAGCAGTTCTTC.